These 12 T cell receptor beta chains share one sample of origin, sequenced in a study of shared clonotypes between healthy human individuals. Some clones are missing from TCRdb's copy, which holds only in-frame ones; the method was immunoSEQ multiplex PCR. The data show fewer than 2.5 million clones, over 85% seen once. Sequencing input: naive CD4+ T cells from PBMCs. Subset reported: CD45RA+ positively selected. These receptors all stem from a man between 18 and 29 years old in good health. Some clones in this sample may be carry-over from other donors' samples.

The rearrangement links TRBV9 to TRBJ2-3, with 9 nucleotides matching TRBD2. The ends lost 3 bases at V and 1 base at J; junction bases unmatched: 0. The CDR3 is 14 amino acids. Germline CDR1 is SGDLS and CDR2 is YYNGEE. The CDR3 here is CASSEREGTDTQYF. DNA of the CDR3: TGTGCCAGCAGCGAGCGGGAGGGCACAGATACGCAGTATTTT.

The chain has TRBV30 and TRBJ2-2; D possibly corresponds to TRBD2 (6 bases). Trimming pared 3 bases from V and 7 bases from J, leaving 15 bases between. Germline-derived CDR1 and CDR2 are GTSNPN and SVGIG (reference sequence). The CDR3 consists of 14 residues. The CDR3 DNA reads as TGTGCCTGGAGAGGACTATCGGAGGGCGGGGAGCTGTTTTTT. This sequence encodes CAWRGLSEGGELFF.

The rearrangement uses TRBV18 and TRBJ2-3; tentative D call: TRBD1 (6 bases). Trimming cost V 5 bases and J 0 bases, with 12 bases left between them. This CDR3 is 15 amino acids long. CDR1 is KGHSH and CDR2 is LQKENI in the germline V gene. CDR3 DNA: TGTGCCAGCTCAGCCCGACAGGCGAGCACAGATACGCAGTATTTT. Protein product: CASSARQASTDTQYF.

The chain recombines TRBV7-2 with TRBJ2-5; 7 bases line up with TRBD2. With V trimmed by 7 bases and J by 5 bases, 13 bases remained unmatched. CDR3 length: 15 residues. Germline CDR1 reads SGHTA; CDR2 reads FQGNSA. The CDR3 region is CASTHGGAGRETQYF. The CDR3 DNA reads TGTGCCAGCACCCACGGAGGAGCGGGGCGGGAGACCCAGTACTTC.

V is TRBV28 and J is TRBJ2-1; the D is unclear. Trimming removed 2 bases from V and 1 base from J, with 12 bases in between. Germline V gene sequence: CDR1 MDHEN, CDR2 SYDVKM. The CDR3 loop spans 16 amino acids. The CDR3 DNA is TGTGCCAGCAGTTTAACCGAGGCCGCGTCCTACAATGAGCAGTTCTTC. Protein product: CASSLTEAASYNEQFF. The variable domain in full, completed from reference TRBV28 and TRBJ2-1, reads DVKVTQSSRYLVKRTGEKVFLECVQDMDHENMFWYRQDPGLGLRLIYFSYDVKMKEKGDIPEGYSVSREKKERFSLILESASTNQTSMYLCASSLTEAASYNEQFFGPGTRLTVL.

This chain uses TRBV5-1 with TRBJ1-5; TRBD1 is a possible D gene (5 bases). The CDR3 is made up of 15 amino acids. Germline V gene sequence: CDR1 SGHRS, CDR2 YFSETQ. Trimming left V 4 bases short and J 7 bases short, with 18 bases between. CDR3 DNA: TGCGCCAGCAGCCCGGCCGGGGGGGTAGGCCAGCCCCAGCATTTT. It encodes CASSPAGGVGQPQHF.

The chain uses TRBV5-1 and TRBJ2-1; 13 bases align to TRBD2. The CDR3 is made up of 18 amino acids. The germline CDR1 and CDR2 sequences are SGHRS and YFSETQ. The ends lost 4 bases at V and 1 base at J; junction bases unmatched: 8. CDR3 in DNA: TGCGCCAGCAGCAAAAGGACTAGCGGGAGTCAGTCCTACAATGAGCAGTTCTTC. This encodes CASSKRTSGSQSYNEQFF. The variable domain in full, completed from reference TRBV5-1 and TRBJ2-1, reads KAGVTQTPRYLIKTRGQQVTLSCSPISGHRSVSWYQQTPGQGLQFLFEYFSETQRNKGNFPGRFSGRQFSNSRSEMNVSTLELGDSALYLCASSKRTSGSQSYNEQFFGPGTRLTVL.

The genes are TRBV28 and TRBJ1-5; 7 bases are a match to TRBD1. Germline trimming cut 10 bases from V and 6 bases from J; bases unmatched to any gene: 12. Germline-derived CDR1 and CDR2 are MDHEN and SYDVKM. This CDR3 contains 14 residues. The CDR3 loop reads CAITPSGGGQPQHF. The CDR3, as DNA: TGTGCCATCACGCCGTCAGGGGGTGGTCAGCCCCAGCATTTT.

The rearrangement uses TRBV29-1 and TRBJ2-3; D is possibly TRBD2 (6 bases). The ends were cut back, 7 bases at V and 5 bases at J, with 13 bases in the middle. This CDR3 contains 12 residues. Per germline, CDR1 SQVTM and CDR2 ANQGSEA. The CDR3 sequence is CSESDGGDTQYF. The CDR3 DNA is TGCAGCGAGTCGGACGGGGGAGATACGCAGTATTTT.

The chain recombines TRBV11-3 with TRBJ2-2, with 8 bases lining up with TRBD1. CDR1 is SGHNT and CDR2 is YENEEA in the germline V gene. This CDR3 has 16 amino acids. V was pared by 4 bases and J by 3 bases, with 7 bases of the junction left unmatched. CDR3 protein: CASSSWTGRDTGELFF. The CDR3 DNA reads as TGTGCCAGCAGCTCTTGGACAGGGAGAGACACCGGGGAGCTGTTTTTT.

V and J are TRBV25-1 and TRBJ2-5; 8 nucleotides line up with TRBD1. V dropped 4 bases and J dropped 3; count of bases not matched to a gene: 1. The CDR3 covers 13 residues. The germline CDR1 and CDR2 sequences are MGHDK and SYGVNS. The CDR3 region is CASSGTGKETQYF. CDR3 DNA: TGTGCCAGCAGTGGGACAGGGAAAGAGACCCAGTACTTC.

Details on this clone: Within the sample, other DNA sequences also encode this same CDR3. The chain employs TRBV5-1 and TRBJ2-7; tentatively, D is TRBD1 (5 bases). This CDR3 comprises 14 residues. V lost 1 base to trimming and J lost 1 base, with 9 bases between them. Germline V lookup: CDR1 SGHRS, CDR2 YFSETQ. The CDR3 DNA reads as TGCGCCAGCAGCTTGCAGGGTGGGTCCTACGAGCAGTACTTC. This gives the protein CASSLQGGSYEQYF.